This T cell receptor beta chain was captured by sequencing in a study of TIL therapy for anti-PD-1-resistant metastatic lung cancer. Documented time point: pre-treatment sample, taken before nivolumab and TIL therapy. Tumor tissue came from excised metastases, mostly pleural nodules or supraclavicular lymph nodes. The immunoSEQ assay was v3. TCRdb keeps only in-frame clones here, not all; method: immunoSEQ multiplex PCR. There are tens of thousands of clones in the sample; about two thirds occur only once, and 5.6% lies in the top ten. The CDR3 is 15 amino acids. V gave up 5 bases and J gave up 5 bases, with 16 bases separating them. The germline V gene has CDR1 LNHDA and CDR2 SQIVND (reference sequence).

The TCR comes from a person aged 25-85 years with non-small cell lung cancer. Sequencing was performed on tumor tissue, taken at baseline. The rearrangement uses TRBV19 and TRBJ2-1, with D possibly matching TRBD2 (6 bases). Here the CDR3 DNA reads TGTGCCAGTAGTCCCACCGCGGGGACCCACAATGAGCAGTTCTTC. This translates into CASSPTAGTHNEQFF.